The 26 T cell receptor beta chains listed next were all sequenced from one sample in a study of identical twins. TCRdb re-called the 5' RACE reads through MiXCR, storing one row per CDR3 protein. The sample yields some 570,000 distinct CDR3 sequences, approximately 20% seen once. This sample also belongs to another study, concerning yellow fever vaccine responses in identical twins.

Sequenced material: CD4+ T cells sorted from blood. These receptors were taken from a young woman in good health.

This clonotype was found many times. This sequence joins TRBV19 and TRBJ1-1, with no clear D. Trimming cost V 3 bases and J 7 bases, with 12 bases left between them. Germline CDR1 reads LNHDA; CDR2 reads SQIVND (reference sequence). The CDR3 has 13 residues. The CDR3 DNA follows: TGTGCCAGTAGTATCGAAGGGCCCTATGAAGCTTTCTTT. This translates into CASSIEGPYEAFF.

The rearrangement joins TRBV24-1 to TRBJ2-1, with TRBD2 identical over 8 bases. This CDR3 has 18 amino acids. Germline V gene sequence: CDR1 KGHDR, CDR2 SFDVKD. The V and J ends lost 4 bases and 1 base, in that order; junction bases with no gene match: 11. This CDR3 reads CATSDRRVAGQSYNEQFF. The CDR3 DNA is TGTGCCACCAGTGACCGTCGGGTAGCGGGGCAGTCCTACAATGAGCAGTTCTTC.

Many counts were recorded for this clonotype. The CDR3 here is CASSPTTSNYGYTF. CDR3 coding DNA: TGTGCCAGCAGCCCTACCACGTCAAACTATGGCTACACCTTC. The chain employs TRBV12-3 or TRBV12-4 and TRBJ1-2, with D unclear. Trimming took 6 bases from V and 2 from J, leaving 13 bases between them. The CDR3 covers 14 residues.

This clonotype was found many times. The CDR3 coding sequence is TGTGCCAGCAGTAACAGGGTCGGGGAGCTGTTTTTT. This codes for CASSNRVGELFF. The chain links TRBV6-5 to TRBJ2-2, with TRBD1 as a possible D gene (6 bases). This CDR3 is built from 12 residues. The V end was cut by 5 bases, the J end by 7 bases, with 8 bases between. Germline V gives CDR1 MNHEY, CDR2 SVGAGI.

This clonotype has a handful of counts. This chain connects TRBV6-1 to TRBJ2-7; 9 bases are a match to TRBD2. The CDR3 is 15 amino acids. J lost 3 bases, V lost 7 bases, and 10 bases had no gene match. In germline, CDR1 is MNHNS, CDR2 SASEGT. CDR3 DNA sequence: TGTGCCAGCACCCACCTTAGCGGGAGTATCTACGAGCAGTACTTC. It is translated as CASTHLSGSIYEQYF.

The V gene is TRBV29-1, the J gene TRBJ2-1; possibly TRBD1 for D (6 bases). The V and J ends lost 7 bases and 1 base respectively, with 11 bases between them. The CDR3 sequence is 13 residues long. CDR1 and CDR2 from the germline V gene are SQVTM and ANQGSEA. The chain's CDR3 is CSGSGQSYNEQFF. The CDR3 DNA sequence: TGCAGCGGTTCCGGACAGTCCTACAATGAGCAGTTCTTC.

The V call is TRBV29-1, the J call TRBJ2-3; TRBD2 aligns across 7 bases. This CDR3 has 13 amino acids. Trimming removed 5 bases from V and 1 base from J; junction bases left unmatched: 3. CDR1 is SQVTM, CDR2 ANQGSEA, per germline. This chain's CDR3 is CSVSLAGTDTQYF. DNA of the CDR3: TGCAGCGTTAGCCTAGCGGGCACAGATACGCAGTATTTT.

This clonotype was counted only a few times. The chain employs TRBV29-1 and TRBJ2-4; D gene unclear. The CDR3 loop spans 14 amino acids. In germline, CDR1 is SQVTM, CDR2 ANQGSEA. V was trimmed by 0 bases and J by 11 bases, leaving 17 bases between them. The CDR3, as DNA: TGCAGCGTTGAAGAATTGAACAGCGATTCTGTTCAGTACTTC. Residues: CSVEELNSDSVQYF. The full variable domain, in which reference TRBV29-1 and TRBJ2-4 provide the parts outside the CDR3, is SAVISQKPSRDICQRGTSLTIQCQVDSQVTMMFWYRQQPGQSLTLIATANQGSEATYESGFVIDKFPISRPNLTFSTLTVSNMSPEDSSIYLCSVEELNSDSVQYFGAGTRLSVL.

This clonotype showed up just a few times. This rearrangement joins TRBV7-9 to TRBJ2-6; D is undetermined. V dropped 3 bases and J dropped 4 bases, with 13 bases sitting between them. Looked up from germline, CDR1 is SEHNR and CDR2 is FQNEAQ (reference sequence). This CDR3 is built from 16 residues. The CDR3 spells CASSFVTTEGANVLTF. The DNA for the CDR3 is TGTGCCAGCAGCTTCGTCACCACAGAGGGGGCCAACGTCCTGACTTTC.

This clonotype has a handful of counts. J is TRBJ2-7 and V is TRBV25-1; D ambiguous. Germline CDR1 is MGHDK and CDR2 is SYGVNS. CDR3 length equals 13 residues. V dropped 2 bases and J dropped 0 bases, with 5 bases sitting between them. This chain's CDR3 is CASSEVNSYEQYF. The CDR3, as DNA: TGTGCCAGCAGTGAAGTAAACTCCTACGAGCAGTACTTC.

The chain's CDR3 is CASSLGTGEEAFF. Here the CDR3 DNA reads TGTGCCAGCAGCTTAGGGACAGGGGAAGAAGCTTTCTTT. This sequence joins TRBV7-8 and TRBJ1-1, with 9 bases that match TRBD1. V was clipped by 1 base and J by 8 bases; unmatched bases: 2. Per germline, CDR1 SGHVS and CDR2 FQNEAQ. The length of the CDR3 is 13 residues. Looking up the rest from reference TRBV7-8 and TRBJ1-1 gives the full variable domain: GAGVSQSPRYKVAKRGQDVALRCDPISGHVSLFWYQQALGQGPEFLTYFQNEAQLDKSGLPSDRFFAERPEGSVSTLKIQRTQQEDSAVYLCASSLGTGEEAFFGQGTRLTVV.

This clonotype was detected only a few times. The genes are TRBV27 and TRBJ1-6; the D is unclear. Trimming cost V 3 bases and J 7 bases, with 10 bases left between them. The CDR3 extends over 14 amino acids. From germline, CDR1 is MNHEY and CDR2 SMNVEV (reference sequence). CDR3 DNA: TGTGCCAGCAGTTTCGGGATAATCAATTCACCCCTCCACTTT. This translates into CASSFGIINSPLHF.

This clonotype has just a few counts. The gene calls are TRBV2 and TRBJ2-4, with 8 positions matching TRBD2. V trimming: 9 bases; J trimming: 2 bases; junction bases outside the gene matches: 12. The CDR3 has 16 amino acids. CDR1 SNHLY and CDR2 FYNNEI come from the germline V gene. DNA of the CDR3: TGTGCCAGTGGAGCGGGGTTAGCGGGGTCCAAAAACATTCAGTACTTC. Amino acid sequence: CASGAGLAGSKNIQYF.

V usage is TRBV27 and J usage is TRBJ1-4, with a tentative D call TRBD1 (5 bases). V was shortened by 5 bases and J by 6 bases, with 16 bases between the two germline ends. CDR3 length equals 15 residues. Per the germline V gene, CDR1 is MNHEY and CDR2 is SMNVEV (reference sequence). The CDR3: CASSRSPVGDEKLFF. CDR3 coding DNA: TGTGCCAGCAGTCGATCCCCAGTAGGGGATGAAAAACTGTTTTTT.

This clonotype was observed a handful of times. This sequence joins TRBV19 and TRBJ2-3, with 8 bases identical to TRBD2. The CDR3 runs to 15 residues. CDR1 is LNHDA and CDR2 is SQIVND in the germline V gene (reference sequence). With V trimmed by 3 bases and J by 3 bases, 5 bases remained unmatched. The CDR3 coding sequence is TGTGCCAGTAGTATCCCGGGGGGGTCAACAGATACGCAGTATTTT. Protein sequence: CASSIPGGSTDTQYF.

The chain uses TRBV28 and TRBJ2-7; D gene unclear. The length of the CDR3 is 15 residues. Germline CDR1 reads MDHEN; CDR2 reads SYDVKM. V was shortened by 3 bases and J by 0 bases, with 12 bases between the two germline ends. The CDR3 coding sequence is TGTGCCAGCAGTTTGGTCTCGGGTTTCTCCTACGAGCAGTACTTC. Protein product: CASSLVSGFSYEQYF.

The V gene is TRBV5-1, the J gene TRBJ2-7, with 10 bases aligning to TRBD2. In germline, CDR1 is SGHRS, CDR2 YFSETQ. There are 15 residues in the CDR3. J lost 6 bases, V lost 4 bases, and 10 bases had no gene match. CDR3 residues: CASSLGSLAGVEQYF. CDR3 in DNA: TGCGCCAGCAGCCTCGGATCGCTAGCGGGAGTCGAGCAGTACTTC. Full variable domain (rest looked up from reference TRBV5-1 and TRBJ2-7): KAGVTQTPRYLIKTRGQQVTLSCSPISGHRSVSWYQQTPGQGLQFLFEYFSETQRNKGNFPGRFSGRQFSNSRSEMNVSTLELGDSALYLCASSLGSLAGVEQYFGPGTRLTVT.

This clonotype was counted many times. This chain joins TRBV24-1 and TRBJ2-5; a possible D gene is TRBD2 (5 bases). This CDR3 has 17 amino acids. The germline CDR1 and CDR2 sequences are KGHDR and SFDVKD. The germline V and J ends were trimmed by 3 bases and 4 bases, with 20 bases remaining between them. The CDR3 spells CATSDARAEAPLETQYF. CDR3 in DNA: TGTGCCACCAGTGATGCCCGGGCGGAGGCCCCACTAGAGACCCAGTACTTC.

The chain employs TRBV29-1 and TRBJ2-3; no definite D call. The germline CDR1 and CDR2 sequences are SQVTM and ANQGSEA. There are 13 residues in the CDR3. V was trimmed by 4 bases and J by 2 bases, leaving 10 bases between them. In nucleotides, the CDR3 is TGCAGCGTTGCTGTCTCGGTCACAGATACGCAGTATTTT. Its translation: CSVAVSVTDTQYF.

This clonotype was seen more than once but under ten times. The CDR3 DNA reads as TGTGCCAGCAGCTTACAGGGAAGCGCCTACGAGCAGTACTTC. Translation gives CASSLQGSAYEQYF. This sequence joins TRBV12-3 or TRBV12-4 and TRBJ2-7, with D possibly being TRBD1 (6 bases). The ends were cut back, 6 bases at V and 2 bases at J, with 14 bases in the middle. CDR3 size: 14 residues.

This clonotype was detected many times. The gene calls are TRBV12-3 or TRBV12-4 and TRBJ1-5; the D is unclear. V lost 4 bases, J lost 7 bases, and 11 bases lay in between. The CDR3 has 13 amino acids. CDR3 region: CASSSPYSQPQHF. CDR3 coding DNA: TGTGCCAGCAGTTCGCCCTACAGCCAGCCCCAGCATTTT.

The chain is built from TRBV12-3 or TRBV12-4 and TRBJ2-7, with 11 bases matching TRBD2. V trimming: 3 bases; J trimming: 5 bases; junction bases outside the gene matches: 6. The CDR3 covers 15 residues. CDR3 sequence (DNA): TGTGCCAGCAGTTTTTTGGGACTAGCGGCTGACGAGCAGTACTTC. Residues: CASSFLGLAADEQYF.

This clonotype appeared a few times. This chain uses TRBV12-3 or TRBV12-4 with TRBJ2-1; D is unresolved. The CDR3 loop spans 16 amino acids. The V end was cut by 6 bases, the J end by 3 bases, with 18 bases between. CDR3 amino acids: CASSPTWTRGYNEQFF. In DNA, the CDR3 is TGTGCCAGCAGCCCAACATGGACGCGTGGCTACAATGAGCAGTTCTTC.

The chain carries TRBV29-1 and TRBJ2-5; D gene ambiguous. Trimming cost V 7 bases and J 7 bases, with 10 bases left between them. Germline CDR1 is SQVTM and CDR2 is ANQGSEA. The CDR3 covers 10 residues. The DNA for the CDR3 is TGCAGCGCTACCACCGGGACCCAGTACTTC. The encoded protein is CSATTGTQYF.

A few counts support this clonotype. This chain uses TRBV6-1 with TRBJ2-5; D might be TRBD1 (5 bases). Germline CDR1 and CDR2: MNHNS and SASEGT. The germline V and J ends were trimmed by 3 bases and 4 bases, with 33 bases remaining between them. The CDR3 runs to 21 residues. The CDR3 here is CASSEGRKGLAWIGRGETQYF. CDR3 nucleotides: TGTGCCAGCAGTGAGGGCAGGAAGGGATTGGCTTGGATTGGAAGGGGAGAGACCCAGTACTTC.

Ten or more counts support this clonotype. The CDR3 spells CASRRDNNEQFF. As DNA, the CDR3 is TGCGCCAGCAGGCGGGACAACAATGAGCAGTTCTTC. The chain joins TRBV5-1 to TRBJ2-1; D may be TRBD1 or TRBD2 (6 bases each). This CDR3 has 12 amino acids. Trimming stripped 5 bases from V and 5 bases from J, with 8 bases between. Germline V gene lookup returns CDR1 SGHRS and CDR2 YFSETQ.